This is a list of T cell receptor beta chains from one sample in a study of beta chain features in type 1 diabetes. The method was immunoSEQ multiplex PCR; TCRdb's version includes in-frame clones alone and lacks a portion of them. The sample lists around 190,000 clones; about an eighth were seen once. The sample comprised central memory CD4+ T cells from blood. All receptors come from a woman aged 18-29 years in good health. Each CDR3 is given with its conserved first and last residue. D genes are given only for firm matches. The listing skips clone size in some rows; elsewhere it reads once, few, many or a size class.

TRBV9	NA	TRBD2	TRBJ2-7	TGTGCCAGCAGCGTGGGGACTAGCGGGAACTCCTACGAGCAGTACTTC	CASSVGTSGNSYEQYF
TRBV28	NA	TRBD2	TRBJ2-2	TGTGCCAGCAGTTACACCGGGACTAGCAACACCGGGGAGCTGTTTTTT	CASSYTGTSNTGELFF
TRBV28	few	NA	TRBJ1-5	TGTGCCAGCACCCCCGGGGCGGGGAGGAATCAGCCCCAGCATTTT	CASTPGAGRNQPQHF
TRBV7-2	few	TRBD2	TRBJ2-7	TGTGCCAGCAGGCCACCAACTAGCGGGAATCACGAGCAGTACTTC	CASRPPTSGNHEQYF
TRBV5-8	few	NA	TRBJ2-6	TGTGCCAGCAGCTTGGCCTACTCTGGGGCCAACGTCCTGACTTTC	CASSLAYSGANVLTF
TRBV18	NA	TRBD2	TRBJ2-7	TGTGCCAGCTCACCAGGGCAGGGAGGGACCTACGAGCAGTACTTC	CASSPGQGGTYEQYF
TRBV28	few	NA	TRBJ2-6	TGTGGGAGTTTATCTGGGGCCAACGTCCTGACTTTC	CGSLSGANVLTF
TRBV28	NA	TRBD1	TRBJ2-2	TGTGCCAGCAGGAGTTTGGCCGGGACAGGGAGCACCGGGGAGCTGTTTTTT	CASRSLAGTGSTGELFF
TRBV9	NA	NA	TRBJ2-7	TGTGCCAGCAGCGTAGCCGGGAACGAGCAGTACTTC	CASSVAGNEQYF
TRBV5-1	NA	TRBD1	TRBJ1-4	TGCGCCAGCAGCTTGGAGGGACAGCCTAGTAAACTGTTTTTT	CASSLEGQPSKLFF
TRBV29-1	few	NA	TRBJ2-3	TGCAGCGGAGGGGGAGATACGCAGTATTTT	CSGGGDTQYF
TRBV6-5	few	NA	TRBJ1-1	TGTGCCAGCAGTCGCCCTCGGGGGAACACTGAAGCTTTCTTT	CASSRPRGNTEAFF
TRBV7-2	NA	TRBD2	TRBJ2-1	TGTGCCAGCAGCTTAGACATTAGCGGGGATGAGCAGTTCTTC	CASSLDISGDEQFF
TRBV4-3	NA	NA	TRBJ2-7	TGCGCCAGCAGCCAGGAAATTAGCGGCGCACCCTACGAGCAGTACTTC	CASSQEISGAPYEQYF
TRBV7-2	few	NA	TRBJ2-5	TGTGCCAGCAGCTACGACAACCAAGAGACCCAGTACTTC	CASSYDNQETQYF
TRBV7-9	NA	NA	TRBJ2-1	TGTGCCAGCAGTAATTCCGGGACACAGCAGTTCTTC	CASSNSGTQQFF
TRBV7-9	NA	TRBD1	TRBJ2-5	TGTGCCAGCAGCGAGTCCCACAGGGGGTATGAGACCCAGTACTTC	CASSESHRGYETQYF
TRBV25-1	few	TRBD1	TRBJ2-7	TGTGCCAGCAGTCCGGGACAGGGGGCCTACGAGCAGTACTTC	CASSPGQGAYEQYF
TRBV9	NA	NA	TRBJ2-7	TGTGCCAGCAGCGGACAAATCCCGGGACTGGGCTCCTACGAGCAGTACTTC	CASSGQIPGLGSYEQYF
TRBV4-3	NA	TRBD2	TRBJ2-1	TGCGCCAGCAGCCCTTCCGGGACTAGCGGGAGGGTTGAGCAGTTCTTC	CASSPSGTSGRVEQFF
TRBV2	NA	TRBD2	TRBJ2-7	TGTGCCAGCAAATCGGTGGGACTAGGAGGTAACGAGCAGTACTTC	CASKSVGLGGNEQYF
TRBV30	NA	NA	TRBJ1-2	TGTGCCTGGAATCCTAATCGGGGGGGGTCGGGCTACACCTTC	CAWNPNRGGSGYTF
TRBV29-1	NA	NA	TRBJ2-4	TGCAGCGTTGAAGGCGGGGGTATATCGGGGGCATTAAACATTCAGTACTTC	CSVEGGGISGALNIQYF
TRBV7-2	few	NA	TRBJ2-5	TGTGCCAGCAGCCCCCGGGGGCGGGAGACTGCAGAGACCCAGTACTTC	CASSPRGRETAETQYF
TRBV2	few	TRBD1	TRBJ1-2	TGTGCCAGCAATCGACAGGGATTAAACTATGGCTACACCTTC	CASNRQGLNYGYTF
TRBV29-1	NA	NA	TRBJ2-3	TGCAGCGCCTCACGTTGGTTGGGTTCGGGAGATACGCAGTATTTT	CSASRWLGSGDTQYF
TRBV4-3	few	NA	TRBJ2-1	TGCGCCAGCAGCCATTCCCCAAACAGTGGGAGCTCCTACAATGAGCAGTTCTTC	CASSHSPNSGSSYNEQFF
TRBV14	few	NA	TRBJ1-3	TGTGCCAGCAGCCAAGATATGCAGGGGGGAAACACCATATATTTT	CASSQDMQGGNTIYF
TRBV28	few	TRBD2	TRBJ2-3	TGTGCCAGCAGTTTAACTAGCGGGAGTGCAGATACGCAGTATTTT	CASSLTSGSADTQYF
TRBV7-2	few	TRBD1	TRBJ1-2	TGTGCCAGCAGCCTTACGGCCCGGGACAGCTATAACTATGGCTACACCTTC	CASSLTARDSYNYGYTF
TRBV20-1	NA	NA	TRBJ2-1	TGCAGTGCTAGTCGGCGGAATGAGCAGTTCTTC	CSASRRNEQFF
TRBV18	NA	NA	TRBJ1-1	TGTGCCAGCTCACCCTCCGGGACACTCACTGAAGCTTTCTTT	CASSPSGTLTEAFF
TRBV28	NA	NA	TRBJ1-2	TGTGCCAGCAGTTCGCCTTACAGGGCTTCTTCGTATGGCTACACCTTC	CASSSPYRASSYGYTF
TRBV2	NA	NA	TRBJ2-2	TGTGCCAGCAGAGACAGGAGAACGAACACCGGGGAGCTGTTTTTT	CASRDRRTNTGELFF
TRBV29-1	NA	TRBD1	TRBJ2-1	TGCAGCGCAGAACGGACAGGTCATGAGCAGTTCTTC	CSAERTGHEQFF
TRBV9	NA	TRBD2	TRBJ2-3	TGTGCCAGCAGCTCTCAAGCGGGAGCGGCAGATACGCAGTATTTT	CASSSQAGAADTQYF
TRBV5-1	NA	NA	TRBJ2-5	TGCGCCAGCAGCTCCGGGTTAACGGCACAAGAGACCCAGTACTTC	CASSSGLTAQETQYF
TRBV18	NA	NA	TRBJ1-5	TGTGCCAGCTCCCGCTACAATCAGCCCCAGCATTTT	CASSRYNQPQHF
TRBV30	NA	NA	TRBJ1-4	TGTGCCTGGAGGTCCGGGGGTTGGGAAAAACTGTTTTTT	CAWRSGGWEKLFF
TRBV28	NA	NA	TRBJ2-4	TGTGCCAGCAGTCCCCCCCGGGGGTCCAAAAACATTCAGTACTTC	CASSPPRGSKNIQYF
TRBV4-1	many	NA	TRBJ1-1	TGCGCCAGCAGGGGGACTTTAAGGGGCACTGAAGCTTTCTTT	CASRGTLRGTEAFF
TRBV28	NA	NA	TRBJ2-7	TGTGCCAGCAGTGTTAAATACGAGCAGTACTTC	CASSVKYEQYF
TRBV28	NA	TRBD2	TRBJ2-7	TGTGCCAGCAGTAGAGGGAGGACTAGCGGGAGAAACGAGCAGTACTTC	CASSRGRTSGRNEQYF
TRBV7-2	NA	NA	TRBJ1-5	TGTGCCAGCAGCCCAACAGGGAACGGGGCCCAGCATTTT	CASSPTGNGAQHF
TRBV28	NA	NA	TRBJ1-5	TGTGCCAGCAGAAGGGCGACAGACAATCAGCCCCAGCATTTT	CASRRATDNQPQHF
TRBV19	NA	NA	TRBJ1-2	TGTGCCAGTGCGGGGTTAGTTTATGGCTACACCTTC	CASAGLVYGYTF